This T cell receptor beta chain stems from a study of cytomegalovirus exposure and HLA in healthy donors. Study-wide context: There were several hundred genotyped donors. Of these, about 81% fell in the genetic ancestry cluster associated with self-reported Caucasian donors. Findings and caveats of the study: In a later analysis, a missense DCLRE1C variant was linked to TCR beta V- and J-gene trimming. In a later analysis, TCR association rates varied by HLA locus: DRB1 most, HLA-C fewest. The classifier was said to identify cytomegalovirus status with high specificity and sensitivity.

With 60 Vbeta and 13 Jbeta primers, the PCR was carried out. TCRdb's table, derived via immunoSEQ multiplex PCR, lists solely in-frame clones and lacks some. The table has tens of thousands of clones, 72% seen once. In the case of this clone: Its antigen is unidentified.

Looked up from germline, CDR1 is SGDLS and CDR2 is YYNGEE. The CDR3 is made up of 17 amino acids. Trimming took off 0 bases at V and 4 bases at J, with 16 bases between the two ends. The sequencing input was PBMCs. The gene calls are TRBV9 and TRBJ1-4, with D tentatively TRBD1 (5 bases). The sequence was obtained from a man in his 60s in good health and CMV-seropositive. CDR3 sequence: CASSVGPLRGSNEKLFF. For the CDR3, the DNA is TGTGCCAGCAGCGTAGGGCCCCTAAGGGGCAGTAATGAAAAACTGTTTTTT.